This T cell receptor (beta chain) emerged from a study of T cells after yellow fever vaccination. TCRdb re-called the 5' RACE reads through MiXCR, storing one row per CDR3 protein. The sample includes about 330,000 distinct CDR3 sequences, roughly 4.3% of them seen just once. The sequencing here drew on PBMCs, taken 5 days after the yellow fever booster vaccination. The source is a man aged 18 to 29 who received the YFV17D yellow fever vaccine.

CDR3 coding DNA: TGTGCCAGCTCACCCCAGGACACCTTCTACGAGCAGTACTTC. This sequence encodes CASSPQDTFYEQYF. V usage is TRBV18 and J usage is TRBJ2-7; D might be TRBD1 (5 bases). CDR3 length: 14 residues. Per the germline V gene, CDR1 is KGHSH and CDR2 is LQKENI. Trimming stripped 3 bases from V and 3 bases from J, with 12 bases between.